Sequencing of this T cell receptor beta chain was carried out in a study of cytomegalovirus exposure and HLA in healthy donors. Background on the study: An earlier analysis identified 120 million or so unique TCR beta sequences in some 180 million T cells.

V was cut by 5 bases and J by 4 bases, with 16 bases left in between. The germline V gene encodes CDR1 SGHDT and CDR2 YYEEEE. This CDR3 spans 14 amino acids. General study findings and limits: Presence/absence analyses treated sequencing depth as roughly uniform across donors. Researchers catalogued about 160 TCR beta chains as cytomegalovirus-associated.

This clone was observed a handful of times. Its specificity is not known. Vbeta (60) and Jbeta (13) primers were used in the PCR. Assay used: immunoSEQ multiplex PCR; TCRdb lists only in-frame clones, some missing. The sample gives about 140,000 clones, roughly 79% of which show up once; more than 0.75% is in the top ten. The sample taken for sequencing was PBMCs. The sequence derives from a man between 18 and 29 years old in good health and CMV-seronegative. This sequence joins TRBV5-6 and TRBJ2-7; TRBD1 is a possible D gene (6 bases). CDR3 bases: TGTGCCAGCAGGCCCGGGACACGGTATTACGAGCAGTACTTC. It codes for CASRPGTRYYEQYF.